The 22 T cell receptor beta chains in this list originate from one sample, sequenced in a study of T cell responses to AZD1222 COVID-19 vaccine. The data were produced by immunoSEQ multiplex PCR, yet TCRdb's version contains in-frame clones alone and is incomplete. The data show 150,000 to 200,000 clones, 94% seen once. The material was peripheral blood, obtained on day 0 of AZD1222 vaccination. Receptor source: an adult in good health.

The chain is built from TRBV20-1 and TRBJ2-7; D ambiguous. CDR1 and CDR2 from the germline V gene are DFQATT and SNEGSKA (reference sequence). The V gene lost 3 bases and the J gene lost 3 bases, with 6 bases spanning the gap. This CDR3 comprises 11 residues. CDR3 loop: CSASRSYEQYF. The CDR3 nucleotides are TGCAGTGCTAGTCGGAGCTACGAGCAGTACTTC.

The CDR3 here is CASSPRDGGEQYF. The CDR3 DNA sequence: TGTGCCAGCAGCCCACGGGACGGAGGTGAGCAGTACTTC. The genes are TRBV4-2 and TRBJ2-7, with D perhaps given as TRBD1 or TRBD2 (5 bases each). The CDR3 is 13 amino acids. Trimming stripped 4 bases from V and 7 bases from J, with 14 bases between. CDR1 is LGHNA and CDR2 is YNFKEQ in the germline V gene.

The rearrangement joins TRBV18 to TRBJ2-2, with TRBD2 matching over 8 bases. J lost 2 bases, V lost 5 bases, and 7 bases had no gene match. Germline V CDR1 and CDR2: KGHSH, LQKENI. The CDR3 sequence is 16 residues long. This CDR3 reads CASSYYSGINTGELFF. The CDR3 nucleotides are TGTGCCAGCTCATATTATAGCGGGATAAACACCGGGGAGCTGTTTTTT.

V usage is TRBV6-5 and J usage is TRBJ1-6; D remains unclear. In germline, CDR1 is MNHEY, CDR2 SVGAGI. The CDR3 length is 12 residues. Trimming cost V 2 bases and J 9 bases, with 5 bases left between them. In DNA form, the CDR3 reads TGTGCCAGCAGTTACGGGCTTTCACCCCTCCACTTT. This gives the protein CASSYGLSPLHF.

The CDR3 nucleotides are TGTGCCAGCAGCCCGGGACTAGCGGGACTCTACGAGCAGTACTTC. This sequence encodes CASSPGLAGLYEQYF. The chain combines TRBV13 with TRBJ2-7, with 13 bases aligning to TRBD2. The CDR3 contains 15 residues. Germline V lookup: CDR1 PRHDT, CDR2 FYEKMQ (reference sequence). J lost 3 bases, V lost 5 bases, and 4 bases had no gene match.

This chain uses TRBV18 with TRBJ2-3, with D possibly being TRBD1 or TRBD2 (5 bases each). Germline CDR1 and CDR2: KGHSH and LQKENI. The CDR3 sequence is 14 residues long. V dropped 6 bases and J dropped 2 bases, with 12 bases sitting between them. CDR3 coding DNA: TGTGCCAGCTCCCGGGGCAGCCCCACAGATACGCAGTATTTT. This sequence encodes CASSRGSPTDTQYF.

The rearrangement uses TRBV9 and TRBJ1-1, with D maybe TRBD1 (5 bases). CDR1 is SGDLS and CDR2 is YYNGEE in the germline V gene. Trimming cost V 0 bases and J 8 bases, with 8 bases left between them. There are 12 residues in the CDR3. CDR3 bases: TGTGCCAGCAGCGTAGGACAGAGAGAAGCTTTCTTT. As protein: CASSVGQREAFF.

The chain recombines TRBV11-2 with TRBJ2-1, with 7 bases fitting TRBD2. Germline lookup yields CDR1 SGHAT and CDR2 FQNNGV. With 6 bases clipped from V and 8 bases from J, the junction kept 13 bases outside the gene matches. The CDR3 has 15 amino acids. CDR3 amino acids: CASRSGLAEPYEQFF. CDR3 bases: TGTGCCAGCAGATCAGGCCTAGCGGAGCCCTATGAGCAGTTCTTC.

This clone was seen just once. The J gene is TRBJ2-7, the V gene TRBV3-1 (or the pseudogene TRBV3-2), with 11 bases fitting TRBD2. V was clipped by 3 bases and J by 6 bases; unmatched bases: 4. CDR3 size: 14 residues. From germline, CDR1 is LGHDT and CDR2 YNNKEL (reference sequence). The CDR3 loop reads CASSQGLAAGEQYF. For the CDR3, the DNA is TGTGCCAGCAGCCAGGGACTAGCGGCAGGCGAGCAGTACTTC.

J is TRBJ1-1 and V is TRBV7-3; 7 bases are shared with TRBD1. The CDR3 contains 12 residues. The germline CDR1 and CDR2 sequences are SGHTA and FQGTGA. The V gene end was trimmed by 5 bases and the J gene end by 4 bases; junction bases not matched to a gene: 1. This chain's CDR3 is CASSQGGTEAFF. CDR3 in DNA: TGTGCCAGCAGCCAGGGGGGCACTGAAGCTTTCTTT.

This clone was found once. The V call is TRBV6-2 or TRBV6-3, the J call TRBJ1-1, with no clear D. CDR1 is MNHEY, CDR2 SVGEGT, per germline. The CDR3 extends over 12 amino acids. The V gene lost 2 bases and the J gene lost 11 bases, with 12 bases spanning the gap. The DNA for the CDR3 is TGTGCCAGCAGTTACCCGGGTTTTGGGGCTTTCTTT. Its protein product is CASSYPGFGAFF.

The rearrangement uses TRBV6-5 and TRBJ2-1, with D unresolved. The CDR3 sequence is 13 residues long. CDR1 and CDR2 from the germline V gene are MNHEY and SVGAGI. V was shortened by 10 bases and J by 4 bases, with 14 bases between the two germline ends. The CDR3 bases are TGTGCCATCGTGGGCCTTCTTTACAATGAGCAGTTCTTC. It is translated as CAIVGLLYNEQFF.

This clone was detected only once. The genes are TRBV19 and TRBJ2-7; D gene uncertain. CDR1 and CDR2 from the germline V gene are LNHDA and SQIVND (reference sequence). The CDR3 runs to 11 residues. V was pared by 8 bases and J by 7 bases, with 12 bases between. DNA of the CDR3: TGTGCCAGTGGGTCAGTCTGGGAGCAGTACTTC. Translation gives CASGSVWEQYF.

The rearrangement uses TRBV2 and TRBJ1-1; 8 nucleotides match TRBD1. The germline V gene encodes CDR1 SNHLY and CDR2 FYNNEI. V was pared by 8 bases and J by 0 bases, with 5 bases of the junction left unmatched. The CDR3 covers 14 residues. CDR3 coding DNA: TGTGCCAGCGGGCCGGACAGGGTGAACACTGAAGCTTTCTTT. Protein: CASGPDRVNTEAFF.

The CDR3 nucleotides are TGTGCCAGCGGCCGCGGGTCAACTGAAGCTTTCTTT. This codes for CASGRGSTEAFF. The chain joins TRBV12-3 or TRBV12-4 to TRBJ1-1; D is uncertain. V was shortened by 8 bases and J by 5 bases, with 12 bases between the two germline ends. CDR3 size: 12 residues.

Only one count was recorded for this clone. The genes are TRBV9 and TRBJ2-1, with unresolved D. CDR3 length equals 15 residues. Looked up from germline, CDR1 is SGDLS and CDR2 is YYNGEE. V was cut by 6 bases and J by 0 bases, with 13 bases left in between. CDR3: CASTQDWSSYNEQFF. In DNA form, the CDR3 reads TGTGCCAGCACCCAAGACTGGAGCTCCTACAATGAGCAGTTCTTC.

The chain combines TRBV15 with TRBJ1-6; D may be TRBD1 (5 bases). Germline lookup yields CDR1 LNHNV and CDR2 YYDKDF (reference sequence). Trimming took off 1 base at V and 0 bases at J, with 10 bases between the two ends. The CDR3 covers 17 residues. CDR3 in amino acids: CATSRGQGSSYNSPLHF. The CDR3 DNA sequence: TGTGCCACCAGCAGAGGCCAGGGAAGCTCCTATAATTCACCCCTCCACTTT. The whole variable domain, remainder taken from reference TRBV15 and TRBJ1-6, is DAMVIQNPRYQVTQFGKPVTLSCSQTLNHNVMYWYQQKSSQAPKLLFHYYDKDFNNEADTPDNFQSRRPNTSFCFLDIRSPGLGDTAMYLCATSRGQGSSYNSPLHFGNGTRLTVT.

The V gene is TRBV10-1, the J gene TRBJ2-7; D uncertain. The CDR3 contains 12 residues. V was pared by 1 base and J by 12 bases, with 13 bases between. Per the germline V gene, CDR1 is WNHNN and CDR2 is SYGVQD (reference sequence). CDR3 sequence reads: CASSEYNIGLYF. DNA of the CDR3: TGCGCCAGCAGTGAGTATAACATCGGGCTGTACTTC.

J is TRBJ1-2 and V is TRBV24-1; D is ambiguous. Germline CDR1 KGHDR, CDR2 SFDVKD. The CDR3 covers 13 residues. V was shortened by 1 base and J by 5 bases, with 7 bases between the two germline ends. CDR3 loop: CATSDFKGYGYTF. The CDR3, as DNA: TGTGCCACCAGTGATTTCAAAGGATATGGCTACACCTTC.

The rearrangement joins TRBV5-1 to TRBJ2-1, with 9 bases aligning to TRBD1. The V segment lost 6 bases and the J segment 10 bases; nucleotides outside the gene matches: 14. CDR3 size: 15 residues. Germline assignment: CDR1 SGHRS and CDR2 YFSETQ. CDR3 coding DNA: TGCGCCAGCAACTACCGGGACAGGGTATTGGGGGAGCAGTTCTTC. It is translated as CASNYRDRVLGEQFF.

The chain employs TRBV28 and TRBJ1-2, with a weak D call TRBD1 (5 bases). Germline V CDR1 and CDR2: MDHEN, SYDVKM. The CDR3 loop spans 14 amino acids. V was clipped by 5 bases and J by 4 bases, with 14 bases between them. DNA of the CDR3: TGTGCCAGCAGTCCCTGGGGGGTTCTCTATGGCTACACCTTC. Translated, it gives CASSPWGVLYGYTF.

The CDR3 here is CASSEAGARGFNQPQHF. CDR3 nucleotide sequence: TGTGCCAGCAGTGAAGCGGGAGCGAGGGGGTTCAATCAGCCCCAGCATTTT. The chain is built from TRBV6-1 and TRBJ1-5, with D perhaps TRBD1 (6 bases). The CDR3 runs to 17 residues. Germline V gives CDR1 MNHNS, CDR2 SASEGT. V was shortened by 0 bases and J by 3 bases, with 15 bases between the two germline ends.